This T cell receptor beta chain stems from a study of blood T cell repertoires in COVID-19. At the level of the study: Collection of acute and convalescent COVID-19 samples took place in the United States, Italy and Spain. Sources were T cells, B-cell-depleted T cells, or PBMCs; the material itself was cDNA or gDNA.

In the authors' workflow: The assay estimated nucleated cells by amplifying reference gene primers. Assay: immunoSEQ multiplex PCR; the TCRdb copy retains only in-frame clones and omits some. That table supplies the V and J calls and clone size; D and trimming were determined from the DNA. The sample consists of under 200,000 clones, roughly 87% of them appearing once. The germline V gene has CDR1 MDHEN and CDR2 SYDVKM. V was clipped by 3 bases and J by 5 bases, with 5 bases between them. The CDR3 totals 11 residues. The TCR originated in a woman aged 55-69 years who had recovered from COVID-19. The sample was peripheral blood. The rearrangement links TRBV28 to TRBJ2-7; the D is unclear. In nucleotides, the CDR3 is TGTGCCAGCAGTTTCTACCACGAGCAGTACTTC. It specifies CASSFYHEQYF.